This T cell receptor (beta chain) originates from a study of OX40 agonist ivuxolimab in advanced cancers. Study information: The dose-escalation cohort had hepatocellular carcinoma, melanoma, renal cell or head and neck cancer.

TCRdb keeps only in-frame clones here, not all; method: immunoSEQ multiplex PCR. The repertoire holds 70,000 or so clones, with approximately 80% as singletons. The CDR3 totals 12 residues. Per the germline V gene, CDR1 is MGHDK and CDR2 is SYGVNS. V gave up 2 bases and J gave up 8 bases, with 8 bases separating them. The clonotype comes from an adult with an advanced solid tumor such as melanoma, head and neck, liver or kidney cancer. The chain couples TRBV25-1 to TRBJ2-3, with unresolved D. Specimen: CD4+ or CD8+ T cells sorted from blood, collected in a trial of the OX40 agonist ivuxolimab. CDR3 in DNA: TGTGCCAGCAGTGAAAACAGAGGTACGCAGTATTTT. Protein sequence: CASSENRGTQYF.